The clone carrying this TCR beta chain was seen only a few times. Its antigen remains unidentified. From around 20,000 to 1,000,000 sorted cells, naive CD8 libraries were generated with 10%, 30% or 50% RNA. TCRdb re-called the PCR reads with MiXCR, one entry per CDR3 protein. The sample lists about half a million distinct CDR3 sequences; roughly 23% were seen once. The entry originates in a study of molecular identifiers for immune sequencing clone quantification. General observations from the study: Jurkat TCR RNA spiked in from one cell reportedly remained identifiable amid 970,000 or so naive cells.

The clonotype comes from a human donor in good health. Some libraries in this study had Jurkat cell RNA spiked in. The sequenced sample was naive CD8+ T cells from blood, with Jurkat cell RNA spiked in. Subset given: FACS-sorted CD8+CD4-CCR7+CD45RA+ naive T cells.

The CDR3 is CASSYSVAYEQYF. CDR3 nucleotides: TGTGCCAGCAGTTACTCGGTAGCTTACGAGCAGTACTTC. The chain uses TRBV6-2 or TRBV6-3 and TRBJ2-7; D gene uncertain. From germline, CDR1 is MNHEY and CDR2 SVGEGT. Deletions cut 0 bases from V and 4 bases from J, with 7 bases between. This CDR3 spans 13 amino acids.